The 11 T cell receptor beta chains presented below share a single source sample, sequenced in a study of regulatory T cells in long-lasting Graves disease. Construction of the TCR beta libraries employed iRepertoire HTBI primers in conjunction with Arm-PCR of CDR3 regions. TCRdb itself ran the multiplex PCR reads through MiXCR, one entry per CDR3 protein. Found here are approximately 300,000 distinct CDR3 sequences, about 20% of them singletons; the top ten hold about 40%. Time point meaning: newly diagnosed GD, antithyroid drugs for less than 3 months. PBMC-derived RNA was used for the TCR library. Sequencing used peripheral blood mononuclear cells (PBMCs), obtained at new diagnosis, from a patient treated with antithyroid drugs. These TCRs come from a female donor with Graves disease.

The J gene is TRBJ2-7, the V gene TRBV19, with unresolved D. The CDR3 spans 13 residues. V lost 5 bases and J lost 9, with 17 bases in between. Germline V lookup: CDR1 LNHDA, CDR2 SQIVND (reference sequence). CDR3 sequence (DNA): TGTGCCAGTAGTCCCCGACGGTTTGACGGGCAGTACTTC. This encodes CASSPRRFDGQYF. The full variable domain, with the rest looked up from reference TRBV19 and TRBJ2-7, is DGGITQSPKYLFRKEGQNVTLSCEQNLNHDAMYWYRQDPGQGLRLIYYSQIVNDFQKGDIAEGYSVSREKKESFPLTVTSAQKNPTAFYLCASSPRRFDGQYFGPGTRLTVT.

This sequence joins TRBV4-1 and TRBJ2-7; maybe TRBD2 (6 bases). The V end lost 0 bases, the J end lost 2 bases, and 17 bases lay between the germline ends. CDR3 length: 17 amino acids. Germline V gene lookup returns CDR1 MGHRA and CDR2 YSYEKL. The CDR3, as DNA: TGCGCCAGCAGCCAAGATCCCGCGGGACGAGGCACCTACGAGCAGTACTTC. This encodes CASSQDPAGRGTYEQYF.

This chain uses TRBV2 with TRBJ2-7; D perhaps matches TRBD2 (6 bases). CDR1 and CDR2 from the germline V gene are SNHLY and FYNNEI. The CDR3 sequence is 13 residues long. Trimming removed 10 bases at V and 4 bases at J, with 17 bases between. This CDR3 is CAIADGSRYEQYF. As DNA, the CDR3 is TGTGCCATCGCGGACGGGAGTAGATACGAGCAGTACTTC.

The chain has TRBV24-1 and TRBJ2-1, with D maybe TRBD2 (5 bases). CDR1 is KGHDR and CDR2 is SFDVKD in the germline V gene. Trimming took off 3 bases at V and 2 bases at J, with 13 bases between the two ends. The CDR3 contains 16 residues. The CDR3 bases are TGTGCCACCAGTGATGTGAAAACGGGGACCTACAATGAGCAGTTCTTC. Its translation is CATSDVKTGTYNEQFF.

This clonotype has ten or more counts. The junction differs from germline at one of its ends, possibly a read error. The gene calls are TRBV12-3 or TRBV12-4 and TRBJ1-5, with D tentatively TRBD1 (6 bases). This CDR3 is 16 amino acids long. The CDR3 region is CVSSRAGVAGNQPQHF. CDR3 in DNA: TGTGTCAGCAGCCGTGCAGGGGTGGCCGGCAATCAGCCCCAGCATTTT.

This clonotype occurred many times. The chain is built from TRBV11-2 and TRBJ2-3; TRBD2 is a possible D gene (6 bases). This CDR3 spans 20 amino acids. The V gene lost 5 bases and the J gene lost 0 bases, with 27 bases spanning the gap. Per germline, CDR1 SGHAT and CDR2 FQNNGV. The CDR3 nucleotides read TGTGCCAGCAGCCAGCCCCCCCCGCCGGATCGCGGGGAAAGCACAGATACGCAGTATTTT. Encoded protein: CASSQPPPPDRGESTDTQYF.

This clonotype occurred many times. This chain connects TRBV6-2 or TRBV6-3 to TRBJ2-1; 7 bases line up with TRBD2. CDR3 length: 15 amino acids. Germline lookup yields CDR1 MNHEY and CDR2 SVGEGT. The trim removed 2 bases at V and 2 bases at J, leaving 3 bases unmatched. CDR3 loop: CASSYRGGTYNEQFF. CDR3 coding DNA: TGTGCCAGCAGTTACCGGGGAGGGACCTACAATGAGCAGTTCTTC.

The chain is built from TRBV28 and TRBJ2-1; 12 nucleotides agree with TRBD2. Germline CDR1 reads MDHEN; CDR2 reads SYDVKM. The ends lost 5 bases at V and 14 bases at J; junction bases unmatched: 19. The CDR3 sequence is 17 residues long. The DNA for the CDR3 is TGTGCCAGCAGTCCAAGGGGGCGCGGAACTAGCGGGAGGTCGGAGTTCTTC. It translates to CASSPRGRGTSGRSEFF.

V is TRBV28 and J is TRBJ2-4; possibly TRBD2 for D (6 bases). The germline V and J ends were trimmed by 7 bases and 3 bases, with 16 bases remaining between them. CDR1 is MDHEN, CDR2 SYDVKM, per germline. This CDR3 is 15 amino acids long. The CDR3 is CASMSLGAGKNIQYF. The CDR3 nucleotides are TGTGCCAGCATGTCTTTGGGAGCGGGCAAAAACATTCAGTACTTC.

This clonotype was picked up a small number of times. This rearrangement joins TRBV6-1 to TRBJ1-2; perhaps TRBD1 as D (6 bases). Trimming left V 9 bases short and J 2 bases short, with 16 bases between. The germline CDR1 and CDR2 sequences are MNHNS and SASEGT. CDR3 length equals 14 residues. The CDR3 protein is CASLTNRENYGYTF. The CDR3 nucleotides are TGTGCCAGTCTTACCAACAGGGAGAACTATGGCTACACCTTC.

This clonotype was counted many times. The genes are TRBV11-2 and TRBJ1-6; no definite D call. V was trimmed by 5 bases and J by 13 bases, leaving 15 bases between them. From germline, CDR1 is SGHAT and CDR2 FQNNGV. There are 13 residues in the CDR3. The CDR3 loop reads CASSPQDGLPLHF. Written as DNA, the CDR3 is TGTGCCAGCAGCCCCCAGGACGGACTCCCCCTCCACTTT. The entire variable domain, with the rest obtained from reference TRBV11-2 and TRBJ1-6, is as follows: EAGVAQSPRYKIIEKRQSVAFWCNPISGHATLYWYQQILGQGPKLLIQFQNNGVVDDSQLPKDRFSAERLKGVDSTLKIQPAKLEDSAVYLCASSPQDGLPLHFGNGTRLTVT.